The present T cell receptor beta chain was sequenced within a study of blood T cell repertoires in COVID-19. On the study more broadly: The United States, Italy and Spain supplied acute and convalescent COVID-19 samples. In each case, the material was cDNA or gDNA derived from T cells, B-cell-depleted T cells, or PBMCs.

In the authors' workflow: The authors estimated nucleated cell counts from reference gene primer amplification. The repertoire was sequenced with immunoSEQ multiplex PCR; TCRdb's copy has only in-frame clones and lacks some. V and J calls and clone size are copied from that table; D and trimming were computed from the DNA. This table has around 200,000 clones, under 85% appearing once. V was cut by 2 bases and J by 6 bases, with 11 bases left in between. The CDR3 is 13 residues long. The germline gives CDR1 GTSNPN, CDR2 SVGIG (reference sequence). The source of this sequence is a middle-aged woman with acute or convalescent COVID-19. This chain connects TRBV30 to TRBJ1-5; tentatively, D is TRBD1 (5 bases). Source material: peripheral blood. CDR3 nucleotides: TGTGCCTGGAGTAAGACAGACGGTCAGCCCCAGCATTTT. Protein product: CAWSKTDGQPQHF.